This T cell receptor (beta chain) derives from a study of beta chain features in type 1 diabetes (dated by TCRdb to the late 2010s). Concerning the study at large: Mean age, gender distribution, total cell number and subset yield were not different between patients and healthy donors. A total of around 110,000,000 sorted cells were examined across all samples, and RNA yield correlated strongly with the number of cells per subset. In the study, recently diagnosed type 1 diabetes patients and matched healthy donors were compared on the TCRB repertoires of their sorted circulating CD4+ T cell subsets. Whereas all 28 donors provided naive and central memory subsets, regulatory and stem cell-like memory subsets were isolated from just 8 patients and roughly eight healthy donors. Overall study outcomes, separate from this receptor: Because cDNA rather than genomic DNA was sequenced, highly expressing activated cells could have been over-represented, although no difference in activation and CD3 levels was found between groups. Shorter templates might have been favored by PCR, but patient and control samples were amplified and corrected together, so both groups would have been affected equally by any skew. In all four CD4+ subsets, TCRB CDR3 length was moderately but significantly shorter in type 1 diabetes patients. Because the HLA sub-analyses included only small numbers of individuals, any influence of HLA type on TCRB rearrangement was left unresolved. Patients with type 1 diabetes made fewer insertions and deleted more nucleotides at VDJ recombination sites, implying thymic rearrangement abnormalities. Naive, central memory and regulatory TCRB repertoires appeared more similar among patients than among healthy donors.

The entire isolated RNA was reverse transcribed using the High Capacity cDNA Reverse Transcription Kit, and thus expressed TCRB transcripts were sequenced. Deep immunoSEQ sequencing was performed on naive, central memory and regulatory T cell samples, with an average of roughly 3.5 million total reads per sample. Sorted cells were lysed in RLT buffer, and RNA was extracted using DNase-treated RNeasy Micro or Mini kits according to cell number. To prevent cross-contamination, each cell subset was processed individually, whereas patient and healthy donor samples were processed jointly. The immunoSEQ multiplex PCR was used to amplify TCRB sequences from cDNA, yielding 87-bp fragments that span the CDR3 region. Sequencing of the amplicons was done on the Illumina HiSeq platform. The study's processing was this. Synthetic template baselines were used to correct PCR bias computationally, reads within Hamming distance 2 were collapsed, and singletons that could not be merged were discarded. Reads were aligned against IMGT so that V, D and J genes, CDR3 length and insertions or deletions at six rearrangement sites could be assigned. Within each subset, clonotype counts were normalized to sorted cell number, after which true diversity and Gini coefficients were computed with the tcR R package. Repertoire sharing was quantified using the overlap coefficient calculated on TCRB nucleotide sequences. Out-of-frame TCRB sequences from naive cells were analyzed to stand in for the pre-selection repertoire. The source is immuneACCESS, and TCRdb retained only in-frame sequences with V and J called. Part of the clones is not carried over; for the studies checked, unresolved V genes explain less than half of this, and the remainder is unexplained. The DNA was the basis for D and trimming; V, J and clone size are from that table. For this sample there are a few hundred thousand clones; approximately 13% appear just once. The ten most abundant clones make up under 0.04% of the sample.

As concerns this clone: Its specific antigen is unknown. Per-base quality was not reported, and no clone a single base away is much larger than it.

Each donor gave one peripheral blood draw, roughly 110 mL on average, collected into heparinised tubes. Naive, central memory, regulatory and stem cell-like memory CD4+ T cells were sorted on a BD FACSAria II using a panel including CD45RO, CCR7, CD25, CD127, CD95 and CD27. A purity above 95% was achieved for all sorted populations. PBMCs were isolated right away by Lymphoprep density gradient centrifugation and were stained directly, without culture. So that batch effects would be minimized, each experiment stained and sorted samples in pairs, pairing one healthy donor with one patient. Reading the germline V gene gives CDR1 SGHTA and CDR2 FQGNSA. The CDR3 runs 13 residues from the cysteine to the phenylalanine. Only the CDR3 DNA is retained, 39 bases long and in frame from the first base. V loses 2 bases of germline sequence and J loses 5 bases, and the interval between the two ends is 9 bases.

This receptor was identified in a man aged 25-45 years in good health. In this chain, TRBV7-2 is recombined with TRBJ1-2; the D gene is not confidently resolved. Sequenced material: naive CD4+ T cells from blood. The intended sense of this specimen's cell subset or site label: true naive CD4+ T cells. The DNA is TGTGCCAGCAGCTTAAAAGGCCGTTATGGCTACACCTTC. The translation is CASSLKGRYGYTF.